These 10 T cell receptor beta chains were all obtained from the same sample, sequenced in a study of human T cells and chemical hapten exposure (dated by TCRdb to the early 2020s). The library came from RACE. Sequencing used a NextSeq 500. TCRdb trimmed the raw reads at Q25, called clones with MiXCR and kept productive beta chains. Each record represents a unique CDR3 protein, reported with the most common genes and DNA among its rows. Within this sample are tens of thousands of distinct CDR3 sequences, with 9.5% of them counted one time only. The ten largest make up 20% to 30% of the sample. The time point label of this sample denotes: patch test 3, about 24 weeks after DPC sensitization. This sample's treatment or condition label indicates: therapeutic diphenylcyclopropenone sensitization with weekly scalp DPC. Total RNA was extracted from unfractionated whole blood that had been collected in Tempus Blood RNA tubes.

The input for sequencing was whole blood, taken in connection with sensitization to the hapten diphenylcyclopropenone (DPC). All receptors come from a man aged 50-59 years with alopecia areata. Some clones in this sample may be carry-over from other donors' samples.

This clonotype was counted ten times or more. The rearrangement links TRBV29-1 to TRBJ2-4; possibly TRBD2 for D (5 bases). CDR3 size: 12 residues. Germline CDR1 and CDR2: SQVTM and ANQGSEA. The ends were cut back, 2 bases at V and 9 bases at J, with 11 bases in the middle. DNA for the CDR3: TGCAGCGTTGAACGCCTCCGGGGCATTCAGTACTTC. It translates to CSVERLRGIQYF.

This clonotype occurred many times. This rearrangement joins TRBV7-2 to TRBJ2-5, with no clear D. The V and J ends lost 3 bases and 1 base respectively, with 9 bases between them. Germline-derived CDR1 and CDR2 are SGHTA and FQGNSA. This CDR3 has 14 amino acids. DNA of the CDR3: TGTGCCAGCAGCTTTCTAGGCTTCCAAGAGACCCAGTACTTC. Protein: CASSFLGFQETQYF.

The chain has TRBV10-3 and TRBJ2-1, with 8 bases that match TRBD1. CDR1 ENHRY and CDR2 SYGVKD come from the germline V gene. V lost 0 bases to trimming and J lost 7 bases; unmatched junction nucleotides: 5. CDR3 length equals 15 residues. DNA of the CDR3: TGTGCCATCAGTGAGTCTAGGACAGGGCTTAATGAGCAGTTCTTC. Encoded protein: CAISESRTGLNEQFF.

The chain links TRBV5-1 to TRBJ1-4; 10 bases are a match to TRBD1. Per germline, CDR1 SGHRS and CDR2 YFSETQ. The CDR3 has 15 residues. Trimming removed 5 bases from V and 8 bases from J; junction bases left unmatched: 9. The CDR3 spells CASSVLGQGEEKLFF. DNA of the CDR3: TGCGCCAGCAGTGTTTTAGGACAGGGGGAGGAAAAACTGTTTTTT.

This clonotype was counted ten times or more. This sequence joins TRBV10-1 and TRBJ1-1; the match to TRBD1 covers 8 bases. With 6 bases clipped from V and 5 bases from J, the junction kept 5 bases outside the gene matches. Germline-derived CDR1 and CDR2 are WNHNN and SYGVQD (reference sequence). CDR3 size: 13 residues. The CDR3 here is CASSRTGKTEAFF. The CDR3 region has the DNA TGCGCCAGCAGCCGGACAGGGAAGACTGAAGCTTTCTTT.

The chain has TRBV6-2 or TRBV6-3 and TRBJ1-1, with D possibly matching TRBD1 (6 bases). V lost 6 bases, J lost 4 bases, and 15 bases lay in between. Per the germline V gene, CDR1 is MNHEY and CDR2 is SVGEGT. The CDR3 loop spans 14 amino acids. The CDR3 coding sequence is TGTGCCAGCAGCCCTGGACAGAGAGCCACTGAAGCTTTCTTT. Its translation is CASSPGQRATEAFF.

On this clonotype: A much more abundant neighbour one base away suggests this may be a read error. The chain has TRBV12-3 or TRBV12-4 and TRBJ1-5, with D perhaps matching TRBD1 (5 bases). This CDR3 is built from 14 residues. The CDR3 DNA follows: TGTGCCGGCAGTTCTCCGCGGGGCGATCAGCCCCAGCATTTT. It is translated as CAGSSPRGDQPQHF.

This clonotype has only a few counts. This chain joins TRBV5-1 and TRBJ2-3; no clear D gene. With 0 bases removed from V and 2 bases from J, the gap between germline ends came to 10 bases. The CDR3 sequence is 15 residues long. Germline CDR1 and CDR2: SGHRS and YFSETQ. The CDR3 is CASSLGVTDTDTQYF. CDR3 nucleotide sequence: TGCGCCAGCAGCTTGGGCGTGACGGACACAGATACGCAGTATTTT.

On this clonotype itself: A much larger clone differs from this one at a single base, so this may be a read error. The V and J genes are TRBV7-2 and TRBJ2-3; 9 nucleotides align to TRBD2. This CDR3 spans 17 amino acids. Germline CDR1 SGHTA, CDR2 FQGNSA. The CDR3 region has the DNA TGTGCCAGCAGCTCCTGGACTAGCGCCCCTAGCATAGATACGCAGTATTTT. Protein: CASSSWTSAPSIDTQYF.

The V call is TRBV28, the J call TRBJ2-7, with 9 bases lining up with TRBD1. V shed 6 bases and J 2 bases; nucleotides not matched to a gene: 2. Germline assignment: CDR1 MDHEN and CDR2 SYDVKM. CDR3 length: 13 amino acids. The CDR3 reads CASRGTGTYEQYF. The DNA of the CDR3 is TGTGCCAGCAGAGGGACAGGGACCTACGAGCAGTACTTC. Full variable domain (remainder filled in from reference TRBV28 and TRBJ2-7): DVKVTQSSRYLVKRTGEKVFLECVQDMDHENMFWYRQDPGLGLRLIYFSYDVKMKEKGDIPEGYSVSREKKERFSLILESASTNQTSMYLCASRGTGTYEQYFGPGTRLTVT.